Listed below are T cell receptor beta chains from one sample, sequenced in a study of blood T cell repertoires in COVID-19. TCRdb keeps only in-frame clones here, not all; method: immunoSEQ multiplex PCR. The sample records about 140,000 clones, roughly 80% being singletons. Sequencing input: PBMCs or T cells enriched from blood (not recorded which). These receptors all come from a man aged 35-49 years with acute COVID-19. CDR3s include the opening cysteine and the closing phenylalanine or tryptophan. Fields, in order: clone size, J gene, D gene, V gene, CDR3 DNA, CDR3 protein. The D gene is left open where the match is weak. Size is stated for part of the rows, as once, few or many counts, or as a class when the clone is expanded.

clone_size: -; j_call: TRBJ2-3; d_call: -; v_call: TRBV7-9; cdr3_nt: TGTGCCAGCAGCTTAGGAGCGGCTACTGACACAGATACGCAGTATTTT; cdr3_aa: CASSLGAATDTDTQYF
clone_size: -; j_call: TRBJ2-5; d_call: TRBD1; v_call: TRBV5-1; cdr3_nt: TGCGCCAGCAGCCCGGCTAGGGACAGGGTCGGGGAGACCCAGTACTTC; cdr3_aa: CASSPARDRVGETQYF
clone_size: -; j_call: TRBJ2-3; d_call: TRBD2; v_call: TRBV7-8; cdr3_nt: TGTGCCAGCATCCTTAGCGGGGGGCGCACAGATACGCAGTATTTT; cdr3_aa: CASILSGGRTDTQYF
clone_size: -; j_call: TRBJ1-1; d_call: -; v_call: TRBV28; cdr3_nt: TGTGCCACCGGACAGGAAGCTTTCTTT; cdr3_aa: CATGQEAFF
clone_size: -; j_call: TRBJ2-1; d_call: TRBD2; v_call: TRBV7-7; cdr3_nt: TGTGCCAGCAGCGCGGGACTAGCGGAGCAGCAGTTCTTC; cdr3_aa: CASSAGLAEQQFF
clone_size: -; j_call: TRBJ1-2; d_call: -; v_call: TRBV19; cdr3_nt: TGTGCCAGTAGGAAGCGAACTAACTATGGCTACACCTTC; cdr3_aa: CASRKRTNYGYTF
clone_size: -; j_call: TRBJ2-1; d_call: -; v_call: TRBV4-3; cdr3_nt: TGCGCCAGCAGCCAAGATGACCGGGGCTCCTACAATGAGCAGTTCTTC; cdr3_aa: CASSQDDRGSYNEQFF
clone_size: -; j_call: TRBJ1-3; d_call: -; v_call: TRBV28; cdr3_nt: TGTGCCAGCAGTTCCCTAACACGAGGCAGCTATGGAAACACCATATATTTT; cdr3_aa: CASSSLTRGSYGNTIYF
clone_size: -; j_call: TRBJ2-1; d_call: TRBD2; v_call: TRBV2; cdr3_nt: TGTGCCAGCAGCGACGTCCTAGGACTAGCGGGAAGCAATGAGCAGTTCTTC; cdr3_aa: CASSDVLGLAGSNEQFF
clone_size: -; j_call: TRBJ1-5; d_call: TRBD1; v_call: TRBV10-3; cdr3_nt: TGTGCCATCAGTGGACAGGGTTATAATCAGCCCCAGCATTTT; cdr3_aa: CAISGQGYNQPQHF
clone_size: -; j_call: TRBJ2-3; d_call: TRBD2; v_call: TRBV19; cdr3_nt: TGTGCCAGCGCAACTAGCGGGAGCACAGATACGCAGTATTTT; cdr3_aa: CASATSGSTDTQYF
clone_size: -; j_call: TRBJ2-1; d_call: TRBD2; v_call: TRBV10-3; cdr3_nt: TGTGCCATCGCCCCGGGACAAGGGACTAGCGGAGCGTCCTACAATGAGCAGTTCTTC; cdr3_aa: CAIAPGQGTSGASYNEQFF
clone_size: many; j_call: TRBJ2-1; d_call: TRBD2; v_call: TRBV7-2; cdr3_nt: TGTGCCAGCAGCCCCCCCGGGACTAGCGGGAATGAGCAGTTCTTC; cdr3_aa: CASSPPGTSGNEQFF
clone_size: few; j_call: TRBJ1-2; d_call: -; v_call: TRBV29-1; cdr3_nt: TGCAGCGTTGAAAAAGCCGAAGATGGCTACACCTTC; cdr3_aa: CSVEKAEDGYTF
clone_size: -; j_call: TRBJ1-2; d_call: -; v_call: TRBV3-1/TRBV3-2; cdr3_nt: TGTGCCAGCAGCCAAGACTGGCAGAACGGCTACACCTTC; cdr3_aa: CASSQDWQNGYTF
clone_size: -; j_call: TRBJ1-6; d_call: TRBD1; v_call: TRBV7-8; cdr3_nt: TGTGCCAGCAGTTTTCAACAGGGGACCTACTCACCCCTCCACTTT; cdr3_aa: CASSFQQGTYSPLHF
clone_size: -; j_call: TRBJ1-2; d_call: -; v_call: TRBV11-2; cdr3_nt: TGTGCCAGCAGCCCTGCACTCTATGGCTACACCTTC; cdr3_aa: CASSPALYGYTF
clone_size: -; j_call: TRBJ2-1; d_call: -; v_call: TRBV30; cdr3_nt: TGTGCCTGGAGTGTAAGGACGGGCCAAGCGGACCATTACAATGAGCAGTTCTTC; cdr3_aa: CAWSVRTGQADHYNEQFF
clone_size: -; j_call: TRBJ1-4; d_call: -; v_call: TRBV11-2; cdr3_nt: TGTGCCAGCAGCTCCATGTCCAGGGTTCGAGTCGGAAAACTGTTTTTT; cdr3_aa: CASSSMSRVRVGKLFF
clone_size: -; j_call: TRBJ1-2; d_call: -; v_call: TRBV24-1; cdr3_nt: TGTGCCACCAGTGAAGGAGGGAAGGGCTCCTATGGCTACACCTTC; cdr3_aa: CATSEGGKGSYGYTF
clone_size: -; j_call: TRBJ2-3; d_call: -; v_call: TRBV29-1; cdr3_nt: TGCAGCGTTGCAGGGCGCGATACGCAGTATTTT; cdr3_aa: CSVAGRDTQYF
clone_size: -; j_call: TRBJ2-1; d_call: -; v_call: TRBV6-2/TRBV6-3; cdr3_nt: TGTGCCAGCAGTATCCCAGGTCTAGCAAATGAGCAGTTCTTC; cdr3_aa: CASSIPGLANEQFF
clone_size: -; j_call: TRBJ2-2; d_call: -; v_call: TRBV7-6; cdr3_nt: TGTGCCAGCAGGTCAACAGGGTTCGGAGACACCGGGGAGCTGTTTTTT; cdr3_aa: CASRSTGFGDTGELFF
clone_size: -; j_call: TRBJ2-6; d_call: -; v_call: TRBV2; cdr3_nt: TGTGCCAGCAGACACAGCTCTGGGGCCAACGTCCTGACTTTC; cdr3_aa: CASRHSSGANVLTF
clone_size: -; j_call: TRBJ1-5; d_call: -; v_call: TRBV18; cdr3_nt: TGTGCCAGCTCACAAGAAGCCAATCAGCCCCAGCATTTT; cdr3_aa: CASSQEANQPQHF
clone_size: -; j_call: TRBJ1-1; d_call: -; v_call: TRBV2; cdr3_nt: TGTGCCAGCAGTGAAGGGGTGGGGGCTATCACTGAAGCTTTCTTT; cdr3_aa: CASSEGVGAITEAFF
clone_size: -; j_call: TRBJ2-7; d_call: TRBD1; v_call: TRBV2; cdr3_nt: TGTGCCAGCACCGTACAGGGGTCCTACGAGCAGTACTTC; cdr3_aa: CASTVQGSYEQYF
clone_size: -; j_call: TRBJ2-2; d_call: TRBD1; v_call: TRBV6-2/TRBV6-3; cdr3_nt: TGTGCCAGCAGTTACTCCAGGGACAGGGTAACCGGGGAGCTGTTTTTT; cdr3_aa: CASSYSRDRVTGELFF
clone_size: once; j_call: TRBJ2-2; d_call: -; v_call: TRBV5-1; cdr3_nt: TGCGCCAGCAGCTTCTACGGTAACGGGGAGCTGTTTTTT; cdr3_aa: CASSFYGNGELFF
clone_size: -; j_call: TRBJ1-2; d_call: -; v_call: TRBV2; cdr3_nt: TGTGCCAGCAGTCCCCGGGAGGGCGGCTATGGCTACACCTTC; cdr3_aa: CASSPREGGYGYTF
clone_size: -; j_call: TRBJ1-1; d_call: -; v_call: TRBV6-5; cdr3_nt: TGTGCCAGCAGGGACAGCCCGTCATTGGTTGAAGCTTTCTTT; cdr3_aa: CASRDSPSLVEAFF
clone_size: -; j_call: TRBJ2-3; d_call: -; v_call: TRBV7-9; cdr3_nt: TGTGCCAGCAGCTTAGGCGGCGCAAGCACAGATACGCAGTATTTT; cdr3_aa: CASSLGGASTDTQYF
clone_size: -; j_call: TRBJ1-2; d_call: TRBD1; v_call: TRBV2; cdr3_nt: TGTGCCAGCACGGACAGGATCTATGGCTACACCTTC; cdr3_aa: CASTDRIYGYTF
clone_size: -; j_call: TRBJ1-2; d_call: TRBD1; v_call: TRBV3-1/TRBV3-2; cdr3_nt: TGTGCCAGCAGCCAAACCCTTACAGGGGGCTATGGCTACACCTTC; cdr3_aa: CASSQTLTGGYGYTF
clone_size: once; j_call: TRBJ2-7; d_call: TRBD1; v_call: TRBV7-9; cdr3_nt: TGTGCCAGCAGTCAGGACCCGGGACAGACCTCCTCCTACGAGCAGTACTTC; cdr3_aa: CASSQDPGQTSSYEQYF
clone_size: -; j_call: TRBJ2-7; d_call: TRBD1; v_call: TRBV30; cdr3_nt: TGTGCCTGGAGGACGGACAGGGGTCTGTACGAGCAGTACTTC; cdr3_aa: CAWRTDRGLYEQYF
clone_size: -; j_call: TRBJ2-1; d_call: TRBD2; v_call: TRBV19; cdr3_nt: TGTGCCTGCGGGCTAGCGGGGCTAACCTACAATGAGCAGTTCTTC; cdr3_aa: CACGLAGLTYNEQFF
clone_size: -; j_call: TRBJ2-1; d_call: -; v_call: TRBV2; cdr3_nt: TGTGCCAGCAGTTCTACAGGGAATGAGCAGTTCTTC; cdr3_aa: CASSSTGNEQFF
clone_size: -; j_call: TRBJ2-7; d_call: -; v_call: TRBV7-6; cdr3_nt: TGTGCCAGCAGCTTAGCGTTAGGACAGTTGCGGGAGCAGTACTTC; cdr3_aa: CASSLALGQLREQYF
clone_size: -; j_call: TRBJ2-1; d_call: -; v_call: TRBV24-1; cdr3_nt: TGTGCCACCAGTGATGTAGGGGATAACAATGAGCAGTTCTTC; cdr3_aa: CATSDVGDNNEQFF
clone_size: -; j_call: TRBJ2-1; d_call: TRBD2; v_call: TRBV19; cdr3_nt: TGTGCCAGTAGTATAGCGGCGGGGGTCAATGAGCAGTTCTTC; cdr3_aa: CASSIAAGVNEQFF
clone_size: once; j_call: TRBJ1-6; d_call: TRBD1; v_call: TRBV27; cdr3_nt: TGTGCCAGCAGGGGGGGACAGGGGTTTTTCCCTAGTTCACCCCTCCACTTT; cdr3_aa: CASRGGQGFFPSSPLHF
clone_size: -; j_call: TRBJ2-4; d_call: -; v_call: TRBV28; cdr3_nt: TGTGCCAGCAGTTTCCCGATCGGGAGTCCCGAGGCCAAAAACATTCAGTACTTC; cdr3_aa: CASSFPIGSPEAKNIQYF
clone_size: few; j_call: TRBJ2-7; d_call: -; v_call: TRBV27; cdr3_nt: TGTGCCAGCGGCTGGGGCGGGGGCGGGGCCTACGAGCAGTACTTC; cdr3_aa: CASGWGGGGAYEQYF
clone_size: -; j_call: TRBJ1-1; d_call: -; v_call: TRBV5-6; cdr3_nt: TGTGCCAGCAGCTCAGGTTTGGGGAGGAACACTGAAGCTTTCTTT; cdr3_aa: CASSSGLGRNTEAFF
clone_size: -; j_call: TRBJ2-7; d_call: -; v_call: TRBV28; cdr3_nt: TGTGCCAGCAGTCAGGGTCGGAGCTCCTACGAGCAGTACTTC; cdr3_aa: CASSQGRSSYEQYF
clone_size: once; j_call: TRBJ1-5; d_call: TRBD1; v_call: TRBV4-2; cdr3_nt: TGTGCCAGCAGCCAAGACCAGGACAGGGCCAATCAGCCCCAGCATTTT; cdr3_aa: CASSQDQDRANQPQHF
clone_size: -; j_call: TRBJ2-5; d_call: -; v_call: TRBV11-3; cdr3_nt: TGTGCCAGCAGCTTAGGAGGGGGCCAAGAGACCCAGTACTTC; cdr3_aa: CASSLGGGQETQYF
clone_size: -; j_call: TRBJ2-3; d_call: -; v_call: TRBV25-1; cdr3_nt: TGTGCCAGCAGTGAATTAGATCCAGGAAAAGAGCCAGATACGCAGTATTTT; cdr3_aa: CASSELDPGKEPDTQYF
clone_size: -; j_call: TRBJ1-4; d_call: TRBD1; v_call: TRBV7-9; cdr3_nt: TGTGCCAGCAGCCAAGGACAGGGTCGCGAAAAACTGTTTTTT; cdr3_aa: CASSQGQGREKLFF
clone_size: -; j_call: TRBJ2-7; d_call: -; v_call: TRBV5-4; cdr3_nt: TGTGCCAGCAGCACTGACTCCTACGAGCAGTACTTC; cdr3_aa: CASSTDSYEQYF
clone_size: -; j_call: TRBJ2-1; d_call: TRBD2; v_call: TRBV7-9; cdr3_nt: TGTGCCAGCAGCCCGGGGGGGACTCGCTCCTACAATGAGCAGTTCTTC; cdr3_aa: CASSPGGTRSYNEQFF
clone_size: -; j_call: TRBJ1-2; d_call: TRBD1; v_call: TRBV24-1; cdr3_nt: TGTGCCACCAGTGAAGCGGGACAGGGGGCCACGGGCTACACCTTC; cdr3_aa: CATSEAGQGATGYTF
clone_size: -; j_call: TRBJ1-2; d_call: TRBD1; v_call: TRBV7-2; cdr3_nt: TGTGCCAGCAGCCGTACAGGGGAAGGCTACACCTTC; cdr3_aa: CASSRTGEGYTF
clone_size: -; j_call: TRBJ2-1; d_call: -; v_call: TRBV9; cdr3_nt: TGTGCCAGCAGCTTTCGGGGGGCCTCCTCCCCCGAGCAGTTCTTC; cdr3_aa: CASSFRGASSPEQFF
clone_size: -; j_call: TRBJ1-5; d_call: -; v_call: TRBV28; cdr3_nt: TGTGCCAGCAGTTTCGGACTTTGGCCCCAGCATTTT; cdr3_aa: CASSFGLWPQHF
clone_size: -; j_call: TRBJ1-5; d_call: TRBD1; v_call: TRBV27; cdr3_nt: TGTGCCAGCGGGAGGGGACAGGGACCTAATAGCAATCAGCCCCAGCATTTT; cdr3_aa: CASGRGQGPNSNQPQHF
clone_size: once; j_call: TRBJ2-1; d_call: TRBD2; v_call: TRBV10-3; cdr3_nt: TGTGCCATCAGTAGAATAGCGGGGGGGGACAATGAGCAGTTCTTC; cdr3_aa: CAISRIAGGDNEQFF
clone_size: -; j_call: TRBJ2-2; d_call: TRBD2; v_call: TRBV11-2; cdr3_nt: TGTGCCAGCAGCTTAATTAGCGGGCGCGACACCGGGGAGCTGTTTTTT; cdr3_aa: CASSLISGRDTGELFF